This T cell receptor beta chain was recovered during a study of blood T cell repertoires in COVID-19. In the study overall: PBMCs, B-cell-depleted T cells, or T cells provided the cDNA or gDNA that made up the material.

The CDR3 contains 17 residues. Trimming cost V 3 bases and J 6 bases; bases outside gene matches: 11. Germline V gene sequence: CDR1 SGHRS, CDR2 YFSETQ. Authors' data handling: Estimation of nucleated cell counts relied on the amplification of reference gene primers. Profiling relied on immunoSEQ multiplex PCR, and the TCRdb table lists in-frame clones only, not all of them. V, J and clone size were drawn from that table, and D and trimming were deduced from the DNA. Among under 300,000 clones listed, approximately 82% were seen once. The TCR comes from a man aged 30 to 39 who had recovered from COVID-19. This rearrangement joins TRBV5-1 to TRBJ2-2; 10 bases line up with TRBD2. Sequencing input: peripheral blood. The CDR3 DNA sequence: TGCGCCAGCAGCTGGGATGATATAGCGGGGGGCCCCGGGGAGCTGTTTTTT. It specifies CASSWDDIAGGPGELFF.